These 5 T cell receptor beta chains share one sample of origin, sequenced in a study of cytomegalovirus exposure and HLA in healthy donors (dated by TCRdb to 2016 to 2017). Receptors were amplified or captured by the immunoSEQ multiplex PCR assay. The multiplex PCR relied on a mix of 60 forward primers for TCR Vbeta segments and 13 reverse primers for TCR Jbeta segments. TCRdb retrieved this table from immuneACCESS and kept in-frame rearrangements only. Not all clones are present; in checked studies, unresolved V genes account for under half, and no reason is known for the remainder. The sample data list over 100,000 clones, and approximately 79% of these were observed just once. 5.8% of the sample lies in the top ten. The material sequenced was PBMCs. The receptors here all came from a man aged 60 to 75 in good health and CMV-seropositive.

This clone came up once. The chain combines TRBV6-5 with TRBJ2-2, with D possibly being TRBD1 (5 bases). Trimming pared 4 bases from V and 0 bases from J, leaving 6 bases between. There are 14 residues in the CDR3. CDR1 is MNHEY and CDR2 is SVGAGI in the germline V gene. The CDR3 loop is CASSLTANTGELFF. As DNA, the CDR3 is TGTGCCAGCAGTTTGACAGCGAACACCGGGGAGCTGTTTTTT.

V gene TRBV30 combines with J gene TRBJ2-1, with 10 bases matching TRBD2. With V trimmed by 3 bases and J by 8 bases, 4 bases remained unmatched. Germline-derived CDR1 and CDR2 are GTSNPN and SVGIG (reference sequence). There are 13 residues in the CDR3. The CDR3 DNA is TGTGCCTGGAGCGCCCTAGCGGGGGATGAGCAGTTCTTC. It encodes CAWSALAGDEQFF. Full variable domain (missing parts from reference TRBV30 and TRBJ2-1): SQTIHQWPATLVQPVGSPLSLECTVEGTSNPNLYWYRQAAGRGLQLLFYSVGIGQISSEVPQNLSASRPQDRQFILSSKKLLLSDSGFYLCAWSALAGDEQFFGPGTRLTVL.

This chain connects TRBV7-9 to TRBJ1-5; a possible D gene is TRBD1 (5 bases). The CDR3 is 14 residues long. Germline CDR1 SEHNR, CDR2 FQNEAQ (reference sequence). With 5 bases removed from V and 3 bases from J, the gap between germline ends came to 11 bases. The CDR3 region has the DNA TGTGCCAGCAGCCCCGACAGATACAATCAGCCCCAGCATTTT. Translated, it gives CASSPDRYNQPQHF.

J is TRBJ2-7 and V is TRBV27; 9 nucleotides line up with TRBD1. Germline CDR1 is MNHEY and CDR2 is SMNVEV (reference sequence). The V segment lost 6 bases and the J segment 3 bases; nucleotides outside the gene matches: 6. The length of the CDR3 is 14 residues. CDR3 amino acids: CASSPTGGYYEQYF. The CDR3 DNA sequence: TGTGCCAGCAGCCCGACAGGGGGTTACTACGAGCAGTACTTC.

The chain carries TRBV29-1 and TRBJ2-4, with no clear D. Germline CDR1 and CDR2: SQVTM and ANQGSEA. This CDR3 region has 13 residues. V lost 5 bases and J 0 bases, leaving 8 bases between the germline ends. Written as DNA, the CDR3 is TGCAGCGTTCTCGGGTCAGCCAAAAACATTCAGTACTTC. Translated, it gives CSVLGSAKNIQYF.